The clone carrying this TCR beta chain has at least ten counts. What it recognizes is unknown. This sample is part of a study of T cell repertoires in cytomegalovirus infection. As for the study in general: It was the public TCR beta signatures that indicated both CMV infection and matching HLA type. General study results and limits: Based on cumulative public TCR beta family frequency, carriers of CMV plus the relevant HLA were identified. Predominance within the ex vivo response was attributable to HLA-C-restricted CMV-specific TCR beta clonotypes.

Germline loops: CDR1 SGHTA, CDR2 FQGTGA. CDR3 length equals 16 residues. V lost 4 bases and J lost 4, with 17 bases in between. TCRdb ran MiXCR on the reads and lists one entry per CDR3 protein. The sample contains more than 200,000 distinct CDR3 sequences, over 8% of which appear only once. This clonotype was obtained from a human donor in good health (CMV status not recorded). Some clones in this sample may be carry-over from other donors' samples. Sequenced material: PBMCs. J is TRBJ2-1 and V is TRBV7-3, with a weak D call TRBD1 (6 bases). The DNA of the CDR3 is TGTGCCAGCAGCTCCGGACAGCTTTCCCTTTACAATGAGCAGTTCTTC. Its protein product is CASSSGQLSLYNEQFF.